Described below is a single T cell receptor (beta chain) sequence and its context. Its antigen remains unknown. The data are from a study of cytomegalovirus exposure and HLA in healthy donors. Study results and caveats: Altogether, some 170 TCR beta chains were recorded as cytomegalovirus-associated.

Both 60 Vbeta primers and 13 Jbeta primers went into the PCR. Measured with immunoSEQ multiplex PCR; TCRdb has only the in-frame clones, and not every one. The profile covers more than 95,000 clones, with approximately 77% appearing a single time and 4% to 5% taken by the ten largest. This clonotype was obtained from a man aged 45-60 years in good health and CMV-seropositive. The specimen was PBMCs.

The chain's CDR3 is CASSRPGLPSYEQYF. The DNA for the CDR3 is TGTGCCAGCAGTCGACCGGGACTACCCTCCTACGAGCAGTACTTC. V usage is TRBV7-9 and J usage is TRBJ2-7; 7 nucleotides agree with TRBD2. The CDR3 consists of 15 residues. Trimming removed 6 bases from V and 0 bases from J; junction bases left unmatched: 8. Looked up from germline, CDR1 is SEHNR and CDR2 is FQNEAQ (reference sequence).